This section outlines one TCR beta chain sequence together with its context. Its antigen is as yet unknown. Sequenced by immunoSEQ multiplex PCR; TCRdb stores in-frame clones only, minus some. The table lists fewer than 45,000 clones, about two thirds of them singletons. These data belong to a study of cytotoxic CD8 clonotypes in ibrutinib-treated CLL. Findings of the study overall: Under treatment, the uncommon public clonotypes either contracted or remained stable.

Material: PBMCs, obtained at disease progression, from a patient treated with ibrutinib. The receptor's source is a human donor with chronic lymphocytic leukemia.

In DNA, the CDR3 is TGTGCCAGCAGCGCCGCAGGGAATTCACCCCTCCACTTT. Translation gives CASSAAGNSPLHF. The chain carries TRBV9 and TRBJ1-6, with D possibly being TRBD1 (5 bases). Germline-derived CDR1 and CDR2 are SGDLS and YYNGEE. Trimming cost V 3 bases and J 7 bases, with 8 bases left between them. The CDR3 sequence is 13 residues long.